The subject of this entry is one T cell receptor beta chain. Its antigen is as yet unknown. The sample originates from a study of T-cell reconstitution after alpha-beta-depleted transplantation in children. During its preparation, the TCRbeta library received unique molecular identifiers. TCRdb re-analysed the PCR reads in MiXCR, keeping a single row per CDR3 protein. The sample records 98,000 or so distinct CDR3 sequences, 20% to 25% being singletons. Notes on the study in general: By one year post-transplant, T-cell counts and diversity largely arose from T cells that were newly produced. Approximately two months post-transplant, alpha-beta T cells reportedly originated from several hundred expanded graft clones. After transplant, high TCRbeta diversity at day 60 in some patients arose from surviving recipient T cells and thymic progenitors.

CDR3 length: 17 amino acids. The germline V gene has CDR1 SGDLS and CDR2 YYNGEE. V lost 0 bases, J lost 4 bases, and 19 bases lay in between. This sequence was found in a boy aged 2 to 9 with acute lymphoblastic leukemia, due to receive a stem cell transplant. The chain combines TRBV9 with TRBJ1-1; D possibly corresponds to TRBD1 (5 bases). Sequences were derived from PBMCs, sampled before TCRalphabeta/CD19-depleted stem cell transplant. The CDR3 DNA is TGTGCCAGCAGCGTAGGACCGCTGGGGACCGGCGGCACTGAAGCTTTCTTT. Amino acid sequence: CASSVGPLGTGGTEAFF.